Listed below are T cell receptor beta chains from one sample, sequenced in a study of spatial heterogeneity in lung cancer. MiXCR was run by TCRdb on the 5' RACE reads, yielding one entry per CDR3 protein. Of about 48,000 distinct CDR3 sequences listed, approximately 5% were seen once; the top ten hold 8.5% to 14%. The sample consisted of PBMCs, taken at surgery. These receptors originate from a male donor with early-stage non-small cell lung cancer. The CDR3 runs from the conserved cysteine through the conserved F or W. The D gene is left open where the match is weak. The size entry is marked missing in some rows and otherwise reads once, few, many or a size class.

CASSVAGDNSGNTIYF	TGTGCCAGCAGCGTAGCTGGGGACAACTCTGGAAACACCATATATTTT	many	.	TRBJ1-3	TRBV9
CASSLVAGVEETQYF	TGTGCCAGCAGCTTAGTAGCGGGAGTAGAAGAGACCCAGTACTTC	many	TRBD2	TRBJ2-5	TRBV11-1
CASRDSPGLAALVTQYF	TGTGCCAGCAGGGACTCCCCAGGACTAGCCGCTTTGGTTACGCAGTATTTT	many	TRBD2	TRBJ2-3	TRBV6-6
CAISGLAQETQYF	TGTGCCATCAGTGGGCTAGCGCAAGAGACCCAGTACTTC	many	.	TRBJ2-5	TRBV10-3
CSARRLSSYGYTF	TGCAGTGCCCGAAGATTGTCCTCCTATGGCTACACCTTC	many	.	TRBJ1-2	TRBV20-1
CAITGTSGYNEQFF	TGCGCAATTACCGGGACTAGCGGCTACAATGAGCAGTTCTTC	many	TRBD2	TRBJ2-1	TRBV20-1
CASSYRDRGCEQYF	TGTGCCAGCAGTTATAGAGACAGAGGCTGCGAGCAGTACTTC	many	.	TRBJ2-7	TRBV6-5
CASSFETSGSDTGELFF	TGCGCCAGCAGCTTTGAGACTAGCGGGAGCGACACCGGGGAGCTGTTTTTT	many	TRBD2	TRBJ2-2	TRBV5-1
CASSYWGNQGGELFF	TGTGCCAGCAGTTACTGGGGGAATCAAGGCGGGGAGCTGTTTTTT	many	.	TRBJ2-2	TRBV6-2/TRBV6-3
CASSNTPGYEQYF	TGTGCCAGCTCAAATACACCCGGCTACGAGCAGTACTTC	.	.	TRBJ2-7	TRBV18
CSAPESLGRRTDTQYF	TGCAGTGCCCCCGAGAGTTTGGGCCGGCGTACAGATACGCAGTATTTT	many	.	TRBJ2-3	TRBV20-1
CASSWDAGAGGQETQYF	TGTGCCAGCAGCTGGGACGCCGGTGCGGGGGGCCAAGAGACCCAGTACTTC	.	TRBD2	TRBJ2-5	TRBV7-2
CASRGDRGITDTQYF	TGTGCCAGCAGGGGGGACAGGGGAATCACAGATACGCAGTATTTT	many	TRBD1	TRBJ2-3	TRBV28
CASSQERSNTYYEQYF	TGCGCCAGCAGCCAAGAGCGAAGCAATACTTACTACGAGCAGTACTTC	many	.	TRBJ2-7	TRBV4-1
CSARETGVRTEAFF	TGCAGTGCTAGAGAGACTGGCGTCCGCACTGAAGCTTTCTTT	many	.	TRBJ1-1	TRBV20-1
CASREGRRRGGETQYF	TGTGCCAGCAGGGAGGGAAGGCGCCGAGGAGGAGAGACCCAGTACTTC	many	.	TRBJ2-5	TRBV11-2
CASSEPGQQETQYF	TGCGCCAGCAGCGAACCGGGACAGCAAGAGACCCAGTACTTC	many	TRBD1	TRBJ2-5	TRBV5-1
CASRGDGGANTGELFF	TGCGCCAGCAGGGGAGACGGGGGTGCGAACACCGGGGAGCTGTTTTTT	many	.	TRBJ2-2	TRBV4-1
CAISELRGARSGANVLTF	TGTGCCATCAGTGAGCTCCGGGGGGCACGCTCTGGGGCCAACGTCCTGACTTTC	many	.	TRBJ2-6	TRBV10-3
CASSTRWVETQYF	TGTGCCAGCAGCACACGGTGGGTGGAGACCCAGTACTTC	many	.	TRBJ2-5	TRBV7-8
CASSRGAYEQYF	TGTGCCAGCAGCCGAGGGGCTTACGAGCAGTACTTC	few	.	TRBJ2-7	TRBV3-1
CASSSDFSAQYF	TGTGCCAGCAGTTCGGACTTTTCGGCCCAGTACTTC	many	.	TRBJ2-5	TRBV11-2
CSASGGSDTGELFF	TGCAGCGCCTCCGGGGGGAGTGACACCGGGGAGCTGTTTTTT	many	TRBD2	TRBJ2-2	TRBV29-1
CATLPGGTQETQYF	TGTGCCACCCTTCCCGGGGGGACACAAGAGACCCAGTACTTC	many	.	TRBJ2-5	TRBV12-3/TRBV12-4
CSARDNLADTGELFF	TGCAGTGCTAGAGATAACTTGGCGGACACCGGGGAGCTGTTTTTT	.	.	TRBJ2-2	TRBV20-1
CASSERLYSPLHF	TGTGCCAGCAGCGAACGGTTATATTCACCCCTCCACTTT	many	.	TRBJ1-6	TRBV2
CSAPDRVYGYTF	TGCAGTGCCCCGGACAGGGTCTATGGCTACACCTTC	many	TRBD1	TRBJ1-2	TRBV20-1
CSARASSGTGFYEQYF	TGCAGTGCTAGAGCCTCCTCCGGGACAGGGTTCTACGAGCAGTACTTC	many	TRBD1	TRBJ2-7	TRBV20-1
CASRLQGGNTEAFF	TGTGCCAGCAGGCTACAGGGGGGGAACACTGAAGCTTTCTTT	few	TRBD1	TRBJ1-1	TRBV28
CASSLGRGTDTGELFF	TGTGCCAGCAGCTTAGGTCGGGGTACGGACACCGGGGAGCTGTTTTTT	many	.	TRBJ2-2	TRBV11-2
CASSQDRAATDTQYF	TGCGCCAGCAGCCAGGACAGGGCGGCCACAGATACGCAGTATTTT	many	TRBD1	TRBJ2-3	TRBV4-1
CSAFSGTGGEGQPQHF	TGCAGTGCTTTCTCCGGGACAGGGGGCGAAGGTCAGCCCCAGCATTTT	many	TRBD1	TRBJ1-5	TRBV20-1
CASSPLGTAKNIQYF	TGCGCCAGCAGCCCGCTAGGGACAGCCAAAAACATTCAGTACTTC	many	.	TRBJ2-4	TRBV5-1
CSAFFTSGRGYEQYF	TGCAGTGCTTTCTTTACTAGCGGGAGGGGTTACGAGCAGTACTTC	many	TRBD2	TRBJ2-7	TRBV20-1
CASSLALGQSYEQYF	TGTGCCAGCAGCTTAGCGCTGGGCCAGTCCTACGAGCAGTACTTC	many	.	TRBJ2-7	TRBV7-2
CASRTGEWAPLHF	TGTGCCAGCAGGACGGGGGAATGGGCACCCCTCCACTTT	many	.	TRBJ1-6	TRBV27
CASSLVEDSPLHF	TGTGCCAGCAGCTTAGTGGAGGATTCACCCCTCCACTTT	few	.	TRBJ1-6	TRBV7-2
CASSQGKRGTEAFF	TGTGCCAGCAGCCAAGGGAAACGAGGCACTGAAGCTTTCTTT	.	.	TRBJ1-1	TRBV7-9
CASSARLRGAGEQYF	TGTGCCAGCAGCGCCCGGTTGCGGGGAGCGGGGGAGCAGTACTTC	many	TRBD2	TRBJ2-7	TRBV7-6
CASSLNGYTEAFF	TGTGCCAGCAGCCTCAACGGATACACTGAAGCTTTCTTT	many	.	TRBJ1-1	TRBV7-8
CASSPDSGAAEAFF	TGCGCCAGCAGCCCGGACAGCGGTGCGGCTGAAGCTTTCTTT	many	.	TRBJ1-1	TRBV5-1
CASSPDQRGSGTDTQYF	TGCGCCAGCAGCCCAGACCAGCGAGGGAGTGGCACAGATACGCAGTATTTT	many	.	TRBJ2-3	TRBV5-1
CASSRTHTSGSSYEQYF	TGCGCCAGCAGCCGAACCCATACTAGCGGGAGCTCCTACGAGCAGTACTTC	many	TRBD2	TRBJ2-7	TRBV4-3
CASSWGPETQYF	TGCGCCAGCAGCTGGGGGCCAGAGACCCAGTACTTC	many	.	TRBJ2-5	TRBV5-1
CASSYAAEYGYTF	TGTGCCAGCAGTTATGCGGCGGAATATGGCTACACCTTC	many	.	TRBJ1-2	TRBV6-6
CSARDSVAYTYEQYF	TGCAGTGCTAGAGATTCGGTAGCGTATACCTACGAGCAGTACTTC	few	.	TRBJ2-7	TRBV20-1
CASGRDRGETQYF	TGTGCCAGCGGACGGGACAGGGGAGAGACCCAGTACTTC	many	TRBD1	TRBJ2-5	TRBV18
CASSHRGGQPQHF	TGCGCCAGCAGCCATCGGGGGGGTCAGCCCCAGCATTTT	many	.	TRBJ1-5	TRBV4-1
CASSLGGDGTQYF	TGTGCCAGCAGCCTAGGCGGTGATGGGACCCAGTACTTC	many	.	TRBJ2-5	TRBV6-5
CASSLRQGNEQYF	TGTGCCAGCAGCCTAAGACAGGGGAATGAGCAGTACTTC	many	TRBD1	TRBJ2-7	TRBV7-9
CASSWGQGVYEQYF	TGTGCCAGCAGCTGGGGGCAGGGTGTGTACGAGCAGTACTTC	many	.	TRBJ2-7	TRBV11-2
CASSLAQRAHPVYSNQPQHF	TGTGCCAGCAGCTTAGCCCAACGAGCCCACCCGGTGTATAGCAATCAGCCCCAGCATTTT	few	.	TRBJ1-5	TRBV11-3
CAISGSGRAGEQFF	TGTGCCATCAGTGGTAGCGGGAGGGCCGGGGAGCAGTTCTTC	many	TRBD2	TRBJ2-1	TRBV10-3
CSASSRALPYEQYF	TGCAGTGCTAGTTCGAGGGCCCTCCCCTACGAGCAGTACTTC	many	.	TRBJ2-7	TRBV20-1